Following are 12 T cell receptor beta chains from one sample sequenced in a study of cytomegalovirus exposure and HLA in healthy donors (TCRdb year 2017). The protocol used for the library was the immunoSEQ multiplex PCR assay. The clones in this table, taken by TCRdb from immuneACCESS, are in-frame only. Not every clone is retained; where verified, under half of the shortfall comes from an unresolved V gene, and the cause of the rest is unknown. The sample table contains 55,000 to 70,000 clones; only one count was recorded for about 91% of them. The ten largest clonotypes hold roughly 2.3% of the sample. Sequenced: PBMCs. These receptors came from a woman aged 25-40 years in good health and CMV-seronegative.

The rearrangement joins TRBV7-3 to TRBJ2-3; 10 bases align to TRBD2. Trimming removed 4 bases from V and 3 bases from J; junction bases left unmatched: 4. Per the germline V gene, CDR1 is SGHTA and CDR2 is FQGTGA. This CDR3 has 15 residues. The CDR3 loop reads CASSSSGRATDTQYF. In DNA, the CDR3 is TGTGCCAGCAGCTCCAGCGGGAGGGCAACAGATACGCAGTATTTT.

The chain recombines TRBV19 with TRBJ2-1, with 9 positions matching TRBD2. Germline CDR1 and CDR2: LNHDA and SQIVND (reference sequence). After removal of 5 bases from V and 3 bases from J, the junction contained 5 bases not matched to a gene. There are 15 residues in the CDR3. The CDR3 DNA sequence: TGTGCCAGTAGTCTAGCGGGAATTAGCTACAATGAGCAGTTCTTC. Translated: CASSLAGISYNEQFF.

Here the CDR3 reads CASSVLGSGTQQETQYF. DNA of the CDR3: TGTGCCAGCAGCGTATTGGGTAGCGGGACCCAGCAAGAGACCCAGTACTTC. The gene calls are TRBV9 and TRBJ2-5; 8 positions agree with TRBD2. V dropped 1 base and J dropped 2; count of bases not matched to a gene: 10. Germline values: CDR1 SGDLS, CDR2 YYNGEE. This CDR3 contains 17 residues. Supplemented by reference TRBV9 and TRBJ2-5, the full variable domain reads DSGVTQTPKHLITATGQRVTLRCSPRSGDLSVYWYQQSLDQGLQFLIQYYNGEERAKGNILERFSAQQFPDLHSELNLSSLELGDSALYFCASSVLGSGTQQETQYFGPGTRLLVL.

CDR3 residues: CASAVGVRTEAFF. CDR3 coding DNA: TGTGCCAGCGCAGTCGGGGTACGAACTGAAGCTTTCTTT. The rearrangement joins TRBV27 to TRBJ1-1, with D uncertain. V gave up 8 bases and J gave up 5 bases, with 15 bases separating them. Per the germline V gene, CDR1 is MNHEY and CDR2 is SMNVEV (reference sequence). This CDR3 is built from 13 residues.

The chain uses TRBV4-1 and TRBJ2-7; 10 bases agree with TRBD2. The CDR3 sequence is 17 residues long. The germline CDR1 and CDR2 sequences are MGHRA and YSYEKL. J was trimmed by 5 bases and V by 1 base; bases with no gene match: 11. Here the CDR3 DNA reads TGCGCCAGCAGCCAAGGCCGGCTAGCGGGAGCTTTAAACGAGCAGTACTTC. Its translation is CASSQGRLAGALNEQYF.

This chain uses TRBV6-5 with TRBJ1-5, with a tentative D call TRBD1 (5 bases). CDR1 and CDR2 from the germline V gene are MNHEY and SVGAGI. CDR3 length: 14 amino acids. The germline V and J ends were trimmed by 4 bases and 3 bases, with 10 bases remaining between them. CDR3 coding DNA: TGTGCCAGCAGTTTAGGGGCCTACAATCAGCCCCAGCATTTT. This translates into CASSLGAYNQPQHF.

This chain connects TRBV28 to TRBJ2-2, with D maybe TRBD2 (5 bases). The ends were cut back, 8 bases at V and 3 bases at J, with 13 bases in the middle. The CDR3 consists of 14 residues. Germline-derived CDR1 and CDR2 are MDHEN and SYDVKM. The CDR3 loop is CASGLATYTGELFF. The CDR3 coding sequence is TGTGCCAGCGGGCTAGCTACTTACACCGGGGAGCTGTTTTTT. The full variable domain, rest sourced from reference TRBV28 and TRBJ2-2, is DVKVTQSSRYLVKRTGEKVFLECVQDMDHENMFWYRQDPGLGLRLIYFSYDVKMKEKGDIPEGYSVSREKKERFSLILESASTNQTSMYLCASGLATYTGELFFGEGSRLTVL.

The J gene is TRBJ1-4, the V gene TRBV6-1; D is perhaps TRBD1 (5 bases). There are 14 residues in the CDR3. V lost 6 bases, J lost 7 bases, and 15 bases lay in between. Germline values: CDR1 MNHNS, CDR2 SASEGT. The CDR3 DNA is TGTGCCAGCAGCGCCCCCAGGGAGGCTGAAAAACTGTTTTTT. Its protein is CASSAPREAEKLFF.

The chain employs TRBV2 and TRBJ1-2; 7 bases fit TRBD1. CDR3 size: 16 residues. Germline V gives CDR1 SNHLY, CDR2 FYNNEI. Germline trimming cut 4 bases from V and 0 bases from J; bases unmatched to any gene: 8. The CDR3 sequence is CASSVDRVKANYGYTF. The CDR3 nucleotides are TGTGCCAGCAGTGTCGACAGGGTAAAAGCTAACTATGGCTACACCTTC. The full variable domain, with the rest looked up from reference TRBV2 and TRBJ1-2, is EPEVTQTPSHQVTQMGQEVILRCVPISNHLYFYWYRQILGQKVEFLVSFYNNEISEKSEIFDDQFSVERPDGSNFTLKIRSTKLEDSAMYFCASSVDRVKANYGYTFGSGTRLTVV.

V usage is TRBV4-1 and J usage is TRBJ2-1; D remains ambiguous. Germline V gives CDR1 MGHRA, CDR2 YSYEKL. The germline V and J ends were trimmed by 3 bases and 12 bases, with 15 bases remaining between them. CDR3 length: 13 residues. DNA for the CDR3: TGCGCCAGCAGCCACTTGACGCATCAGGTGCAGTTCTTC. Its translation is CASSHLTHQVQFF.

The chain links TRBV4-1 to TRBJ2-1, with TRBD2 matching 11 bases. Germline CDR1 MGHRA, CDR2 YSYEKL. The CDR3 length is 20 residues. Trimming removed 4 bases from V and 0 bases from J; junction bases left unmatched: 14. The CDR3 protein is CASSPVGTSGYQSSYNEQFF. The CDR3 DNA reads TGCGCCAGCAGCCCAGTTGGGACTAGCGGTTACCAAAGCTCCTACAATGAGCAGTTCTTC.

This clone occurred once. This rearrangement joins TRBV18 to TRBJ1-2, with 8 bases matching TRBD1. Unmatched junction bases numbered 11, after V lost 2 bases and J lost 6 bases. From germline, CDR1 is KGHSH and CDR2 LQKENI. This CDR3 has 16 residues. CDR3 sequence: CASSPNRGKGYDGYTF. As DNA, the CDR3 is TGTGCCAGCTCACCAAACAGGGGGAAAGGGTATGATGGCTACACCTTC.